This T cell receptor beta chain was captured by sequencing in a study of cytomegalovirus exposure and HLA in healthy donors. For this clone: The antigen is not known.

Findings of the study overall: An analysis was carried out later, and it reportedly showed fewer N-insertions in an Asian-associated ancestry cluster than the approximately 700-donor mean. As was reported, the classifier diagnosed cytomegalovirus status with high specificity and sensitivity.

It was with 60 Vbeta and 13 Jbeta primers that the PCR ran. Some clones are missing from TCRdb's copy, which holds only in-frame ones; the method was immunoSEQ multiplex PCR. Its table lists roughly 33,000 clones. The sample was PBMCs. The receptor was isolated from a woman aged 40 to 50 in good health and CMV-seropositive.

The CDR3 loop reads CASSLQGHAYEQYF. The DNA for the CDR3 is TGTGCCAGCAGCCTACAGGGGCACGCCTACGAGCAGTACTTC. This chain joins TRBV5-6 and TRBJ2-5, with 7 bases that match TRBD1. The J call may be wrong; the DNA end is better matched by TRBJ2-7. The CDR3 consists of 14 residues. Germline V gene lookup returns CDR1 SGHDT and CDR2 YYEEEE.